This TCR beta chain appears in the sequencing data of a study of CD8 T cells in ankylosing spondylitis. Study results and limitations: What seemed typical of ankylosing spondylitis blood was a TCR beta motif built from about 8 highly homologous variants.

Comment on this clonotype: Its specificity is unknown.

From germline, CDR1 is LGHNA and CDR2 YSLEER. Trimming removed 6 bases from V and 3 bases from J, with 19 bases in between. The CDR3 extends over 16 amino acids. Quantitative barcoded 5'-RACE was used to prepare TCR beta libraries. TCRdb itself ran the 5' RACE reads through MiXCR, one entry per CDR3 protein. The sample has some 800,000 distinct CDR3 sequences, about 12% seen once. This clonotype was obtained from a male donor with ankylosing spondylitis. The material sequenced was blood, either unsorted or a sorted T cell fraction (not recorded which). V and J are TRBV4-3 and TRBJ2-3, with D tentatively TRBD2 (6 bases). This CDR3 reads CASRRGTLGGTDTQYF. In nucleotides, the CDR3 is TGCGCCAGCAGACGAGGAACACTGGGGGGAACAGATACGCAGTATTTT.